The clone carrying this T cell receptor (beta chain) was counted between two and nine times. As yet, its antigen is unknown. These data belong to a study of T cell repertoires in cytomegalovirus infection. Study information: CMV infection plus the matching HLA type was flagged by public TCR beta signatures. Study-wide results and limits: Carriers of CMV and the relevant HLA type were discriminated by public TCR beta frequency. In two of eight donors, the top clonotype was HLA-C-restricted CMV-specific.

The CDR3 spans 11 residues. Per germline, CDR1 SQVTM and CDR2 ANQGSEA. V lost 4 bases to trimming and J lost 2 bases, with 3 bases between them. TCRdb redid the calling of the reads with MiXCR, one entry per CDR3 protein. The data contain 90,000 to 130,000 distinct CDR3 sequences, 10% of them singletons. Sample: PBMCs, sequenced either directly or after in vitro stimulation (not recorded which). This TCR was recovered from a human donor in good health (CMV status not recorded). Some clones in this sample may be carry-over from other donors' samples. The rearrangement joins TRBV29-1 to TRBJ1-3, with D hard to call. The chain's CDR3 is CSVGAGNTIYF. CDR3 coding DNA: TGCAGCGTTGGGGCTGGAAACACCATATATTTT.